This T cell receptor (beta chain) was identified during a study of blood T cell repertoires in COVID-19. Looking at the study overall: Both acute and convalescent COVID-19 samples were obtained from the United States, Italy and Spain. The cDNA or gDNA used as material had been derived from T cells, B-cell-depleted T cells, or PBMCs.

Source study methods: Amplified reference gene primers provided the basis for estimating nucleated cell counts. Produced via immunoSEQ multiplex PCR; TCRdb's table is partial and in-frame only. Clone size and the V and J calls come from that table; the DNA yielded D and trimming. The table lists 150,000 or so clones, around four fifths of them singletons. V was shortened by 1 base and J by 3 bases, with 14 bases between the two germline ends. CDR1 and CDR2 from the germline V gene are SGHTA and FQGTGA. CDR3 length equals 16 residues. This receptor was taken from a human donor in a cohort sampled during active COVID-19. J is TRBJ2-3 and V is TRBV7-3; maybe TRBD2 (6 bases). Sequencing used peripheral blood. As DNA, the CDR3 is TGTGCCAGCAGCTTAATCTCGGGACTGCCTACAGATACGCAGTATTTT. This gives the protein CASSLISGLPTDTQYF.